This T cell receptor beta chain was obtained from a study of beta chain features in type 1 diabetes. Germline CDR1 reads SNHLY; CDR2 reads FYNNEI. There are 15 residues in the CDR3. V lost 4 bases and J lost 3, with 13 bases in between. Each sorted population was over 95% pure. In the case of this clone: Its antigen is unknown. In the same sample, other DNA sequences code for this CDR3.

Every isolated RNA sample was fully reverse transcribed, so sequencing captured expressed TCRB transcripts. The table came from immunoSEQ multiplex PCR; TCRdb's copy has only in-frame clones and leaves some out. The table shows 330,000 or so clones, with 14% occurring only once. Notes on the study in general: There were fewer insertions and more deletions at the VDJ junctions of type 1 diabetes patients. TCRB CDR3s were moderately but significantly shorter in Type 1 diabetes patients in all four CD4+ subsets.

Sequencing input: central memory CD4+ T cells from blood. This TCR was recovered from a man aged 25-40 years in good health. The rearrangement joins TRBV2 to TRBJ2-1; the D gene could be TRBD1 or TRBD2 (5 bases each). The DNA of the CDR3 is TGTGCCAGCAGTGCCAGAGGGGCGGGCTACAATGAGCAGTTCTTC. It encodes CASSARGAGYNEQFF.